The rows below give T cell receptor beta chains drawn from one sample of a study of shared clonotypes between healthy human individuals. Libraries were prepared by immunoSEQ multiplex PCR; TCRdb keeps only in-frame clonotypes and omits some of them. The repertoire holds 490,000 or so clones, around three quarters seen once, with approximately 12% in the top ten. The sequenced sample was PBMCs. Receptors originate from a woman in her forties in good health. Some clones in this sample may be carry-over from other donors' samples. CDR3s include the opening cysteine and the closing phenylalanine or tryptophan. Each record gives: V gene, D gene, J gene, clone size, CDR3 DNA, CDR3 protein. A D gene is named only where the DNA matches it firmly. The size entry is marked missing in some rows and otherwise reads once, few, many or a size class.

v_gene: TRBV6-5; d_gene: .; j_gene: TRBJ2-7; abundance: .; CDR3nt: TGTGCCAGCAGTTATGACCCAAGCTCCTACGAGCAGTACTTC; CDR3aa: CASSYDPSSYEQYF
v_gene: TRBV10-2; d_gene: .; j_gene: TRBJ1-3; abundance: few; CDR3nt: TGCGCCAGCAGTGAGCGGATAAGCTCTGGAAACACCATATATTTT; CDR3aa: CASSERISSGNTIYF
v_gene: TRBV5-1; d_gene: .; j_gene: TRBJ2-1; abundance: once; CDR3nt: TGCGCCAGCAGCTTGGATAGCGGTTACAATGAGCAGTTCTTC; CDR3aa: CASSLDSGYNEQFF
v_gene: TRBV27; d_gene: .; j_gene: TRBJ2-7; abundance: .; CDR3nt: TGTGCCAGTGGACACGGATTCTACGAGCAGTACTTC; CDR3aa: CASGHGFYEQYF
v_gene: TRBV5-1; d_gene: .; j_gene: TRBJ2-3; abundance: .; CDR3nt: TGCGCCAGCAGTCCCCTCGGGGGAAGAGGCACAGATACGCAGTATTTT; CDR3aa: CASSPLGGRGTDTQYF
v_gene: TRBV10-3; d_gene: .; j_gene: TRBJ2-7; abundance: .; CDR3nt: TGTGCCATCAGTGGAGACCCCTCAAACTACGAGCAGTACTTC; CDR3aa: CAISGDPSNYEQYF
v_gene: TRBV10-2; d_gene: .; j_gene: TRBJ1-2; abundance: .; CDR3nt: TGCGCCAGCAGTGAGTCGTGGGGTTCGGGTAACTATGGCTACACCTTC; CDR3aa: CASSESWGSGNYGYTF
v_gene: TRBV5-5; d_gene: .; j_gene: TRBJ2-5; abundance: .; CDR3nt: TGTGCCAGCAGCTTCCGGGACCTCCAAGAGACCCAGTACTTC; CDR3aa: CASSFRDLQETQYF
v_gene: TRBV2; d_gene: TRBD2; j_gene: TRBJ2-7; abundance: .; CDR3nt: TGTGCCAGCTCTATAGCGGGAGGGCAATACGAGCAGTACTTC; CDR3aa: CASSIAGGQYEQYF
v_gene: TRBV10-3; d_gene: TRBD2; j_gene: TRBJ2-7; abundance: .; CDR3nt: TGTGCCATCAGTGAATCCCCGGGACTAGCGGGGTACGAGCAGTACTTC; CDR3aa: CAISESPGLAGYEQYF
v_gene: TRBV28; d_gene: .; j_gene: TRBJ2-5; abundance: .; CDR3nt: TGTGCCAGCAGTCCCGCCGGGAGTATAGAGACCCAGTACTTC; CDR3aa: CASSPAGSIETQYF
v_gene: TRBV19; d_gene: TRBD2; j_gene: TRBJ2-3; abundance: once; CDR3nt: TGTGCCAGTAGTATAGGTCGGGAGGTTACAGATACGCAGTATTTT; CDR3aa: CASSIGREVTDTQYF
v_gene: TRBV19; d_gene: .; j_gene: TRBJ2-1; abundance: .; CDR3nt: TGTGCCAGTAGTCCCAACCGACGGGGTACCGCTCATGAGCAGTTCTTC; CDR3aa: CASSPNRRGTAHEQFF
v_gene: TRBV2; d_gene: .; j_gene: TRBJ1-1; abundance: few; CDR3nt: TGTGCCAGCAGCAACCCCCGGACGCGGAACACTGAAGCTTTCTTT; CDR3aa: CASSNPRTRNTEAFF
v_gene: TRBV7-2; d_gene: .; j_gene: TRBJ2-5; abundance: .; CDR3nt: TGTGCCAGCAGCTTAGGGGTTGGACAGACCATCCAAGAGACCCAGTACTTC; CDR3aa: CASSLGVGQTIQETQYF
v_gene: TRBV6-1; d_gene: TRBD1; j_gene: TRBJ2-7; abundance: .; CDR3nt: TGTGCCAGCAGAGACGGGACAGGGGGCAACGAGCAGTACTTC; CDR3aa: CASRDGTGGNEQYF
v_gene: TRBV29-1; d_gene: .; j_gene: TRBJ2-7; abundance: .; CDR3nt: TGCAGCGCCCTCGGCACCGAGCAGTACTTC; CDR3aa: CSALGTEQYF
v_gene: TRBV6-5; d_gene: .; j_gene: TRBJ1-2; abundance: .; CDR3nt: TGTGCCAGCAGTTACGGCTCTAGGGCGTGGGGCTACACCTTC; CDR3aa: CASSYGSRAWGYTF
v_gene: TRBV5-1; d_gene: .; j_gene: TRBJ2-2; abundance: .; CDR3nt: TGCGCCAGCAAGGGGAGGAGGGAGAACACCGGGGAGCTGTTTTTT; CDR3aa: CASKGRRENTGELFF
v_gene: TRBV9; d_gene: .; j_gene: TRBJ1-2; abundance: .; CDR3nt: TGTGCCAGCAGCGTAGGGGTGGGCCTAGAGGGCTATGGCTACACCTTC; CDR3aa: CASSVGVGLEGYGYTF
v_gene: TRBV6-6; d_gene: TRBD2; j_gene: TRBJ2-3; abundance: .; CDR3nt: TGTGCCAGCAGTAAAGGACTAGCGGGAGTTGATAATACGCAGTATTTT; CDR3aa: CASSKGLAGVDNTQYF
v_gene: TRBV19; d_gene: TRBD2; j_gene: TRBJ2-1; abundance: .; CDR3nt: TGTGCCAGTAGTATAGGTGGCGGGAGGGTGAACAATGAGCAGTTCTTC; CDR3aa: CASSIGGGRVNNEQFF
v_gene: TRBV5-4; d_gene: .; j_gene: TRBJ2-5; abundance: .; CDR3nt: TGTGCCAGCAGCTTGGGCCAGGAACAAGAGACCCAGTACTTC; CDR3aa: CASSLGQEQETQYF
v_gene: TRBV5-8; d_gene: TRBD2; j_gene: TRBJ2-7; abundance: once; CDR3nt: TGTGCCAGCAGCACCCGAACTAGCGGGAGCTCCTACGAGCAGTACTTC; CDR3aa: CASSTRTSGSSYEQYF
v_gene: TRBV10-1; d_gene: .; j_gene: TRBJ2-1; abundance: .; CDR3nt: TGCGCCGGCCCCTTAACTGGACCCCGGGATGAGCAGTTCTTC; CDR3aa: CAGPLTGPRDEQFF
v_gene: TRBV11-2; d_gene: TRBD2; j_gene: TRBJ2-1; abundance: .; CDR3nt: TGTGCCAGCAGTTTTAGGACTAGCGGGGGGTCCAATGAGCAGTTCTTC; CDR3aa: CASSFRTSGGSNEQFF